This is a list of T cell receptor beta chains from one sample in a study of blood T cell repertoires in COVID-19. Libraries were prepared by immunoSEQ multiplex PCR; TCRdb keeps only in-frame clonotypes and omits some of them. The table has about 230,000 clones, about 83% seen once. Sequencing input: peripheral blood. The origin of the receptors is a woman aged 25 to 39 with COVID-19, enrolled during active disease. Both conserved end residues are trimmed from each CDR3. Each record gives: clone size, V gene, J gene, D gene, CDR3 protein. D genes are given only for firm matches. The size of a clone is reported for some rows only, either as once, few or many, or as a class for expanded clones.

clone size: .
V gene: TRBV18
J gene: TRBJ2-2
D gene: .
CDR3 protein: ASSRKRIDTGELF

clone size: .
V gene: TRBV7-3
J gene: TRBJ2-3
D gene: .
CDR3 protein: ASGGSRGGGASTDTQY

clone size: once
V gene: TRBV4-2
J gene: TRBJ2-1
D gene: TRBD2
CDR3 protein: ASSQVGGGPYNEQF

clone size: many
V gene: TRBV2
J gene: TRBJ1-1
D gene: .
CDR3 protein: ASNSPVGTEAF

clone size: .
V gene: TRBV2
J gene: TRBJ2-5
D gene: TRBD2
CDR3 protein: ASRLAGGAKETQY

clone size: .
V gene: TRBV9
J gene: TRBJ2-7
D gene: TRBD2
CDR3 protein: ASSVGASGSYEQY

clone size: few
V gene: TRBV30
J gene: TRBJ1-1
D gene: TRBD1
CDR3 protein: AWGGTGGFTTEAF

clone size: .
V gene: TRBV7-2
J gene: TRBJ1-2
D gene: .
CDR3 protein: ASSPPGAYGYT

clone size: .
V gene: TRBV7-9
J gene: TRBJ1-2
D gene: .
CDR3 protein: ASSLGGGYGYT

clone size: .
V gene: TRBV7-2
J gene: TRBJ2-2
D gene: .
CDR3 protein: ASSSRRGGADTGELF

clone size: .
V gene: TRBV2
J gene: TRBJ2-1
D gene: .
CDR3 protein: ASMGSEQF

clone size: few
V gene: TRBV11-3
J gene: TRBJ2-1
D gene: .
CDR3 protein: ASSLGENGEQF

clone size: .
V gene: TRBV3-1/TRBV3-2
J gene: TRBJ2-7
D gene: TRBD2
CDR3 protein: ASSRGTSTYEQY

clone size: .
V gene: TRBV29-1
J gene: TRBJ2-6
D gene: .
CDR3 protein: SVVADSGANVLT

clone size: .
V gene: TRBV7-2
J gene: TRBJ1-1
D gene: TRBD1
CDR3 protein: ASSSTGTATEAF

clone size: .
V gene: TRBV2
J gene: TRBJ2-7
D gene: TRBD2
CDR3 protein: ASLTRDYSYEQY

clone size: .
V gene: TRBV4-2
J gene: TRBJ1-6
D gene: .
CDR3 protein: ASSQDPGQTNSPLH

clone size: .
V gene: TRBV6-5
J gene: TRBJ1-5
D gene: .
CDR3 protein: ASSYIVGQPQH

clone size: .
V gene: TRBV29-1
J gene: TRBJ2-3
D gene: .
CDR3 protein: SVDRGSGTDTQY

clone size: .
V gene: TRBV9
J gene: TRBJ2-3
D gene: .
CDR3 protein: ASSTGDSPASGTQY

clone size: .
V gene: TRBV9
J gene: TRBJ2-7
D gene: TRBD2
CDR3 protein: ASSPGLAGSYEQY

clone size: .
V gene: TRBV21-1
J gene: TRBJ1-5
D gene: .
CDR3 protein: ASSIRDTFSNQPQH

clone size: .
V gene: TRBV11-2
J gene: TRBJ2-7
D gene: .
CDR3 protein: ASSLKSGETTIYGQY

clone size: .
V gene: TRBV5-6
J gene: TRBJ1-2
D gene: .
CDR3 protein: ASSVGQNYGYT

clone size: .
V gene: TRBV3-1/TRBV3-2
J gene: TRBJ2-1
D gene: TRBD2
CDR3 protein: ASSQDGVAGPNEQF

clone size: .
V gene: TRBV7-2
J gene: TRBJ2-1
D gene: TRBD2
CDR3 protein: ASSTAGGNSYNEQF

clone size: few
V gene: TRBV18
J gene: TRBJ2-1
D gene: TRBD1
CDR3 protein: ASSPPTGGHNEQF

clone size: .
V gene: TRBV28
J gene: TRBJ2-5
D gene: .
CDR3 protein: ASSTGQFQETQY

clone size: .
V gene: TRBV9
J gene: TRBJ1-5
D gene: .
CDR3 protein: ASSAGEGRNQPQH

clone size: .
V gene: TRBV5-4
J gene: TRBJ2-1
D gene: .
CDR3 protein: ASSLVGAAYNEQF

clone size: once
V gene: TRBV18
J gene: TRBJ2-1
D gene: .
CDR3 protein: ASSPRTGGAGNEQF

clone size: once
V gene: TRBV2
J gene: TRBJ2-5
D gene: TRBD2
CDR3 protein: ASSEWASGGETQY

clone size: .
V gene: TRBV6-1
J gene: TRBJ2-4
D gene: TRBD1
CDR3 protein: ASSEIQGNGNIQY

clone size: .
V gene: TRBV6-2/TRBV6-3
J gene: TRBJ2-3
D gene: .
CDR3 protein: ASSMDTTDTQY

clone size: .
V gene: TRBV6-5
J gene: TRBJ1-5
D gene: .
CDR3 protein: ASSLATDSNQPQH

clone size: .
V gene: TRBV5-4
J gene: TRBJ2-1
D gene: TRBD2
CDR3 protein: ASSVGLAGIGSYNEQF

clone size: .
V gene: TRBV3-1/TRBV3-2
J gene: TRBJ1-3
D gene: .
CDR3 protein: ASSPSGGNTIY

clone size: .
V gene: TRBV30
J gene: TRBJ2-2
D gene: .
CDR3 protein: AWSASRVKTGELF

clone size: few
V gene: TRBV6-2/TRBV6-3
J gene: TRBJ2-1
D gene: TRBD2
CDR3 protein: ASSKPAGKTSYNEQF

clone size: .
V gene: TRBV15
J gene: TRBJ2-7
D gene: .
CDR3 protein: ATSRDLYHEQY

clone size: .
V gene: TRBV28
J gene: TRBJ1-2
D gene: TRBD1
CDR3 protein: ASSFSARDRVSYGYT

clone size: .
V gene: TRBV9
J gene: TRBJ1-2
D gene: .
CDR3 protein: ASSGRQRGSHGYT

clone size: .
V gene: TRBV11-2
J gene: TRBJ1-2
D gene: .
CDR3 protein: ASSLRQAPNYGYT

clone size: .
V gene: TRBV5-1
J gene: TRBJ2-2
D gene: TRBD1
CDR3 protein: ASSPGQGVSTGELF

clone size: .
V gene: TRBV20-1
J gene: TRBJ2-5
D gene: TRBD2
CDR3 protein: SASPLAGGPRVETQY

clone size: .
V gene: TRBV7-9
J gene: TRBJ2-1
D gene: TRBD2
CDR3 protein: ASSLALAGGNEQF

clone size: .
V gene: TRBV9
J gene: TRBJ2-2
D gene: .
CDR3 protein: ASSVDPGGNGELF

clone size: few
V gene: TRBV2
J gene: TRBJ2-5
D gene: TRBD2
CDR3 protein: ASRTSGGDRETQY

clone size: .
V gene: TRBV4-3
J gene: TRBJ1-2
D gene: .
CDR3 protein: ASSQASYGYT

clone size: .
V gene: TRBV6-2/TRBV6-3
J gene: TRBJ2-1
D gene: TRBD2
CDR3 protein: ASSYSTSGGAWYNEQF

clone size: .
V gene: TRBV4-1
J gene: TRBJ1-2
D gene: .
CDR3 protein: ASSQGEGLNYGYT

clone size: .
V gene: TRBV11-1
J gene: TRBJ2-7
D gene: TRBD1
CDR3 protein: ASSYGTGGFYEQY

clone size: .
V gene: TRBV5-1
J gene: TRBJ2-7
D gene: .
CDR3 protein: ASSPGLINYEQY

clone size: .
V gene: TRBV12-3/TRBV12-4
J gene: TRBJ1-1
D gene: .
CDR3 protein: ASSLNPNTEAF

clone size: .
V gene: TRBV5-6
J gene: TRBJ2-2
D gene: .
CDR3 protein: ASSSQGRNTGELF

clone size: .
V gene: TRBV24-1
J gene: TRBJ2-5
D gene: TRBD2
CDR3 protein: ATSDFGGGGGETQY

clone size: .
V gene: TRBV9
J gene: TRBJ1-4
D gene: TRBD1
CDR3 protein: ASSVTGGGEKLF

clone size: .
V gene: TRBV2
J gene: TRBJ1-5
D gene: .
CDR3 protein: ASSEQGKDQPQH

clone size: .
V gene: TRBV4-3
J gene: TRBJ2-7
D gene: TRBD1
CDR3 protein: ASSQGVGTGGYEQY

clone size: .
V gene: TRBV20-1
J gene: TRBJ1-3
D gene: .
CDR3 protein: SASTGAGNTIY